Listed below are T cell receptor beta chains from one sample, sequenced in a study of T-cell reconstitution after alpha-beta-depleted transplantation in children. TCRdb reprocessed the PCR reads via MiXCR and lists one record per CDR3 protein. This table has approximately 590,000 distinct CDR3 sequences, more than 9% appearing once. Here the sequenced sample was PBMCs from the stem cell graft donor, taken from the stem cell graft. The source of these receptors is a human donor who donated a stem cell graft to a child with acute myeloid leukemia. CDR3s include the opening cysteine and the closing phenylalanine or tryptophan. The D gene is left open where the match is weak.

D	J	V	CDR3
NA	TRBJ2-5	TRBV7-2	CASSLAGFGGETQYF
NA	TRBJ2-1	TRBV7-2	CASSSPRGVPWWKQFF
TRBD1	TRBJ2-7	TRBV6-5	CASSSPGTGVSEQYF
NA	TRBJ1-5	TRBV30	CAWSAGTFVNQPQHF
TRBD1	TRBJ2-2	TRBV20-1	CSALTGSNTGELFF
TRBD2	TRBJ2-7	TRBV4-3	CASSQDVASGHYEQYF
TRBD1	TRBJ1-2	TRBV5-1	CASSPSETGAFWYGYTF
NA	TRBJ2-1	TRBV6-2/TRBV6-3	CASSRAGVNPSTRPSSYNEQFF
NA	TRBJ2-1	TRBV4-2	CASRLGDWEQFF
NA	TRBJ2-3	TRBV6-5	CASSPRDTTDTQYF
NA	TRBJ1-1	TRBV28	CASSGGFRAFF
NA	TRBJ2-1	TRBV28	CASSLELAEQFF
TRBD2	TRBJ2-7	TRBV7-9	CASSPVTSGLSYEQYF
NA	TRBJ2-3	TRBV29-1	CSVRVSGNQIAQYF
NA	TRBJ1-1	TRBV29-1	CSAAGQLNTEAFF
NA	TRBJ1-2	TRBV9	CASSVDGGGYTF
NA	TRBJ2-3	TRBV11-2	CASSSRGPRRTDTQYF
TRBD2	TRBJ2-4	TRBV14	CASSHGSLRPGLAALAKNIQYF
TRBD2	TRBJ2-7	TRBV28	CASSQETGLGAYEQYF
NA	TRBJ2-5	TRBV6-5	CASSWPDLRQETQYF
TRBD1	TRBJ2-1	TRBV6-5	CASSYDTGVYNEQFF
TRBD2	TRBJ2-3	TRBV7-3	CASSFGGSSSDTQYF
NA	TRBJ2-7	TRBV7-2	CASSIQQGVSYEQYF
NA	TRBJ1-5	TRBV11-1	CASSSQGWDVSAQPQHF
TRBD1	TRBJ1-1	TRBV12-3/TRBV12-4	CASTKTRDRWEGTEAFF
TRBD2	TRBJ2-7	TRBV14	CASSLIAGAGEQYF
TRBD2	TRBJ2-1	TRBV9	CASSTSGSSYNEQFF
NA	TRBJ2-1	TRBV7-2	CASSPPSAEQFF
NA	TRBJ2-4	TRBV7-2	CASSNGLAKNIQYF
TRBD1	TRBJ1-1	TRBV29-1	CSVGDSRDTEAFF
NA	TRBJ2-1	TRBV7-2	CASSSIPTRGDEQFF
NA	TRBJ2-5	TRBV2	CASSATSYQETQYF
TRBD1	TRBJ2-1	TRBV5-1	CASSLTGTDYNEQFF
TRBD1	TRBJ1-5	TRBV20-1	CSASGGLVNQPQHF
TRBD2	TRBJ2-5	TRBV20-1	CSAQKLAGGRSGETQYF
TRBD1	TRBJ2-1	TRBV12-5	CASAPDRASNEQFF
NA	TRBJ2-1	TRBV6-5	CASRTTSSYNEQFF
TRBD1	TRBJ1-5	TRBV7-2	CASSYEGQGGQPQHF
NA	TRBJ2-2	TRBV30	CAWSVGPDNTGELFF
NA	TRBJ2-2	TRBV14	CASSQGHFRTGELFF
NA	TRBJ1-2	TRBV3-1	CASSQASSNYGYTF
NA	TRBJ2-2	TRBV7-9	CASSLIGINTGELFF
NA	TRBJ1-1	TRBV6-2/TRBV6-3	CASSYVRGEFATEAFF